Listed below are T cell receptor beta chains from one sample, sequenced in a study of blood T cells in healthy people across ages. TCRdb reanalysed the 5' RACE reads using MiXCR and keeps one entry per CDR3 protein. This table holds hundreds of thousands of distinct CDR3 sequences, more than 20% found once. The same sample was also studied in work on T cells of mothers and their children.

The specimen was blood. These receptors all stem from a boy aged 10-17 years in good health. The CDR3 runs from the conserved cysteine through the conserved F or W. Each record gives: CDR3 DNA, CDR3 protein, clone size, V gene, J gene, D gene. The D gene is left open where the match is weak. Only part of the rows carry a size: once, few, many, or a class if the clone is expanded.

cdr3_nt: TGTGCCAGCAGTCCCAGGAGCTTTGGGACAGCGGGTAGGGAGCAGTACTTC
cdr3_aa: CASSPRSFGTAGREQYF
clone_size: .
v_call: TRBV27
j_call: TRBJ2-7
d_call: .

cdr3_nt: TGTGCCATCAGTGAGTCGACGTTTTCGGGAGGGCCGTTCGATGAGCAGTTCTTC
cdr3_aa: CAISESTFSGGPFDEQFF
clone_size: few
v_call: TRBV10-3
j_call: TRBJ2-1
d_call: TRBD2

cdr3_nt: TGCAGTGCTAGCCGACTAGCGGGGAGCACAGATACGCAGTATTTT
cdr3_aa: CSASRLAGSTDTQYF
clone_size: .
v_call: TRBV20-1
j_call: TRBJ2-3
d_call: TRBD2

cdr3_nt: TGTGCCAGCAGCTCCAACCCGACAACATACAATGAGCAGTTCTTC
cdr3_aa: CASSSNPTTYNEQFF
clone_size: few
v_call: TRBV7-3
j_call: TRBJ2-1
d_call: .

cdr3_nt: TGTGCCAGCAGTTTGAGTTTACAGCCTTCCACAGATACGCAGTATTTT
cdr3_aa: CASSLSLQPSTDTQYF
clone_size: .
v_call: TRBV12-3/TRBV12-4
j_call: TRBJ2-3
d_call: .

cdr3_nt: TGTGCCAGCAGCTTAGCGTCAGGGCGGGAGGGGGAGAACAATGAGCAGTTCTTC
cdr3_aa: CASSLASGREGENNEQFF
clone_size: few
v_call: TRBV7-6
j_call: TRBJ2-1
d_call: TRBD2

cdr3_nt: TGCAGCGTCGGGACTAGCGGGGGTAACACCGGGGAGCTGTTTTTT
cdr3_aa: CSVGTSGGNTGELFF
clone_size: .
v_call: TRBV29-1
j_call: TRBJ2-2
d_call: TRBD2

cdr3_nt: TGTGCCAGCAGCCAAGGGAGCGGGACCCAGTACTTC
cdr3_aa: CASSQGSGTQYF
clone_size: few
v_call: TRBV3-1
j_call: TRBJ2-5
d_call: .

cdr3_nt: TGCGCCAGCAGCCAAGGTCCCCAGGGACCCCAAGAGACCCAGTACTTC
cdr3_aa: CASSQGPQGPQETQYF
clone_size: few
v_call: TRBV4-3
j_call: TRBJ2-5
d_call: .

cdr3_nt: TGTGCCAGCAGTTACTCGTTATACAGGGAGTACGAGCAGTACTTC
cdr3_aa: CASSYSLYREYEQYF
clone_size: .
v_call: TRBV6-2/TRBV6-3
j_call: TRBJ2-7
d_call: .

cdr3_nt: TGTGCCAGCAGCTTCCGCCATGAGTTAGCCAAAAACATTCAGTACTTC
cdr3_aa: CASSFRHELAKNIQYF
clone_size: .
v_call: TRBV5-6
j_call: TRBJ2-4
d_call: .

cdr3_nt: TGCGCCAGCAGCCTGGAGGTAGGGAGTCAGCCCCAGCATTTT
cdr3_aa: CASSLEVGSQPQHF
clone_size: .
v_call: TRBV5-1
j_call: TRBJ1-5
d_call: .

cdr3_nt: TGTGCCAGCAGTCTTTTTACGGGACAGGTGATAGAGACCCAGTACTTC
cdr3_aa: CASSLFTGQVIETQYF
clone_size: few
v_call: TRBV27
j_call: TRBJ2-5
d_call: TRBD1

cdr3_nt: TGTGCCAGCAGTATCAGGTTTCGTGAGCAGTTCTTC
cdr3_aa: CASSIRFREQFF
clone_size: .
v_call: TRBV12-3/TRBV12-4
j_call: TRBJ2-1
d_call: .

cdr3_nt: TGCGCCTGCAGCTTGGGACACTCTTTGGACGAGCAGTACTTC
cdr3_aa: CACSLGHSLDEQYF
clone_size: few
v_call: TRBV5-1
j_call: TRBJ2-7
d_call: .

cdr3_nt: TGTGCCAGCTCTACCAAGGGTTACAATGAGCAGTTCTTC
cdr3_aa: CASSTKGYNEQFF
clone_size: few
v_call: TRBV28
j_call: TRBJ2-1
d_call: .

cdr3_nt: TGCGCCAGCAGCCAAGGGCTAGCGGGCCGCTCCTACAATGAGCAGTTCTTC
cdr3_aa: CASSQGLAGRSYNEQFF
clone_size: .
v_call: TRBV4-1
j_call: TRBJ2-1
d_call: TRBD2

cdr3_nt: TGTGCCAGCAGTACCCCGGGACTGCGCACAGATACGCAGTATTTT
cdr3_aa: CASSTPGLRTDTQYF
clone_size: few
v_call: TRBV28
j_call: TRBJ2-3
d_call: .

cdr3_nt: TGCGCCAGCAGCCCAGGACAGGCCACAGATACGCAGTATTTT
cdr3_aa: CASSPGQATDTQYF
clone_size: .
v_call: TRBV4-1
j_call: TRBJ2-3
d_call: TRBD1

cdr3_nt: TGCAGTGCTAGAGATAGGTCAGCAGGGCTGTTCTTCTACGAGCAGTACTTC
cdr3_aa: CSARDRSAGLFFYEQYF
clone_size: few
v_call: TRBV20-1
j_call: TRBJ2-7
d_call: .

cdr3_nt: TGCGCCAGCAGTTCCCCGGGGGGATCCTACGAGCAGTACTTC
cdr3_aa: CASSSPGGSYEQYF
clone_size: few
v_call: TRBV10-2
j_call: TRBJ2-7
d_call: TRBD2

cdr3_nt: TGCGCCAGCAGCTTGGCCATGGGGATTAACTATGGCTACACCTTC
cdr3_aa: CASSLAMGINYGYTF
clone_size: .
v_call: TRBV5-1
j_call: TRBJ1-2
d_call: .

cdr3_nt: TGTGCCAGCAGTTTTAGGGGCTCGACCTACGAGCAGTACTTC
cdr3_aa: CASSFRGSTYEQYF
clone_size: many
v_call: TRBV27
j_call: TRBJ2-7
d_call: .

cdr3_nt: TGTGCCAGCAGTCCCGACAGGGGTCTGGGTAGCAATCAGCCCCAGCATTTT
cdr3_aa: CASSPDRGLGSNQPQHF
clone_size: few
v_call: TRBV12-3/TRBV12-4
j_call: TRBJ1-5
d_call: TRBD1

cdr3_nt: TGTGCCAGCAGCCCAAGGGGGGTCGGGCAAGAGACCCAGTACTTC
cdr3_aa: CASSPRGVGQETQYF
clone_size: few
v_call: TRBV7-9
j_call: TRBJ2-5
d_call: .

cdr3_nt: TGTGCCACCAATCACGGACAGTTCTATGGCTACACCTTC
cdr3_aa: CATNHGQFYGYTF
clone_size: .
v_call: TRBV6-1
j_call: TRBJ1-2
d_call: .

cdr3_nt: TGTGCCAGCAGTGAAAGGGGTAAACAAGAGACCCAGTACTTC
cdr3_aa: CASSERGKQETQYF
clone_size: .
v_call: TRBV2
j_call: TRBJ2-5
d_call: .

cdr3_nt: TGTGCCAGCACCATAGGGACTAGCGGGCGCCCCTTTGCGGATACGCAGTATTTT
cdr3_aa: CASTIGTSGRPFADTQYF
clone_size: few
v_call: TRBV6-2/TRBV6-3
j_call: TRBJ2-3
d_call: TRBD2

cdr3_nt: TGTGCCAGCAGCAGAGGGGACCTCGCAACCTACGAGCAGTACTTC
cdr3_aa: CASSRGDLATYEQYF
clone_size: .
v_call: TRBV7-2
j_call: TRBJ2-7
d_call: .

cdr3_nt: TGTGCCAGCAGTTCATATCCGGGACAGGGGGATCCTGAAGCTTTCTTT
cdr3_aa: CASSSYPGQGDPEAFF
clone_size: .
v_call: TRBV28
j_call: TRBJ1-1
d_call: TRBD1

cdr3_nt: TGCAGCGTAAGAGGGGGTTCGACCTACGAGCAGTACTTC
cdr3_aa: CSVRGGSTYEQYF
clone_size: .
v_call: TRBV29-1
j_call: TRBJ2-7
d_call: .

cdr3_nt: TGCAGCGTGAACTCCGGGACAGATGAAAAACTGTTTTTT
cdr3_aa: CSVNSGTDEKLFF
clone_size: .
v_call: TRBV29-1
j_call: TRBJ1-4
d_call: TRBD1

cdr3_nt: TGTGCCAGCAGTTCAACCAGGGGAGTAGGCCACACCTTC
cdr3_aa: CASSSTRGVGHTF
clone_size: .
v_call: TRBV6-6
j_call: TRBJ1-2
d_call: .

cdr3_nt: TGTGCCAGCAGCGTGGGGACTTCCCAACGTGAGCAGTTCTTC
cdr3_aa: CASSVGTSQREQFF
clone_size: .
v_call: TRBV9
j_call: TRBJ2-1
d_call: .

cdr3_nt: TGTGCCAGCAGCTTCCGTGGCTTTGAGCAGTTCTTC
cdr3_aa: CASSFRGFEQFF
clone_size: few
v_call: TRBV7-9
j_call: TRBJ2-1
d_call: .

cdr3_nt: TGCAGCGCCCGGGACATCTACACCGGGGAGCTGTTTTTT
cdr3_aa: CSARDIYTGELFF
clone_size: .
v_call: TRBV29-1
j_call: TRBJ2-2
d_call: .

cdr3_nt: TGCAGTGCTAGAGAGATGCTCAACAGTAATGAAAAACTGTTTTTT
cdr3_aa: CSAREMLNSNEKLFF
clone_size: .
v_call: TRBV20-1
j_call: TRBJ1-4
d_call: .

cdr3_nt: TGTGCCAGCAGTCAAGGGACAGCCAGAATTGAAGAAAAACTGTTTTTT
cdr3_aa: CASSQGTARIEEKLFF
clone_size: .
v_call: TRBV6-1
j_call: TRBJ1-4
d_call: TRBD1

cdr3_nt: TGTGCCACCAGTGACCCCTTGACCGGGACTCCGAATGAGCAGTTCTTC
cdr3_aa: CATSDPLTGTPNEQFF
clone_size: few
v_call: TRBV24-1
j_call: TRBJ2-1
d_call: .

cdr3_nt: TGTGCCAGCAGCTTTGAAGTTCGAGTCGGAGATACGCAGTATTTT
cdr3_aa: CASSFEVRVGDTQYF
clone_size: .
v_call: TRBV7-9
j_call: TRBJ2-3
d_call: .

cdr3_nt: TGTGCCAGCAGCTTAGAAGGCGTTAATCAGCCCCAGCATTTT
cdr3_aa: CASSLEGVNQPQHF
clone_size: .
v_call: TRBV7-2
j_call: TRBJ1-5
d_call: .

cdr3_nt: TGTGCCAGCAGCTACGCGACAGATCCGCAACATTTT
cdr3_aa: CASSYATDPQHF
clone_size: few
v_call: TRBV7-9
j_call: TRBJ1-5
d_call: .

cdr3_nt: TGCGCCAGCAGCCTGGGACTCACAGAGACCCAGTACTTC
cdr3_aa: CASSLGLTETQYF
clone_size: .
v_call: TRBV4-1
j_call: TRBJ2-5
d_call: .

cdr3_nt: TGTGCCAGCAGCTCTCCGGGACAGGGAGGCGGAAACACCATATATTTT
cdr3_aa: CASSSPGQGGGNTIYF
clone_size: few
v_call: TRBV11-2
j_call: TRBJ1-3
d_call: TRBD1

cdr3_nt: TGTGCCAGCAGTGAAGAGGCCAGGGGGCGCGAAGGATACGAGCAGTACTTC
cdr3_aa: CASSEEARGREGYEQYF
clone_size: .
v_call: TRBV25-1
j_call: TRBJ2-7
d_call: TRBD1

cdr3_nt: TGTGCCATCAGCGGACAGGGTTTGGGAGAAAAACTGTTTTTT
cdr3_aa: CAISGQGLGEKLFF
clone_size: .
v_call: TRBV10-3
j_call: TRBJ1-4
d_call: TRBD1

cdr3_nt: TGTGCCAGCAGGGAGTACACAGATACGCAGTATTTT
cdr3_aa: CASREYTDTQYF
clone_size: few
v_call: TRBV28
j_call: TRBJ2-3
d_call: .

cdr3_nt: TGCAGTGCTAGCTGGCGGCCCCGAGATAGTGAGCAGTTCTTC
cdr3_aa: CSASWRPRDSEQFF
clone_size: .
v_call: TRBV20-1
j_call: TRBJ2-1
d_call: .

cdr3_nt: TGTGCCAGCAGGGACCAAGGAGCGGATACGCAGTATTTT
cdr3_aa: CASRDQGADTQYF
clone_size: few
v_call: TRBV7-9
j_call: TRBJ2-3
d_call: .

cdr3_nt: TGTGCCAGCGGACCTCTAGCGGGAACTCAAGAGACCCAGTACTTC
cdr3_aa: CASGPLAGTQETQYF
clone_size: .
v_call: TRBV9
j_call: TRBJ2-5
d_call: TRBD2

cdr3_nt: TGTGCCAGCAGCTTAGAGGGGACTAGCGGGCGAAATGAGCAGTTCTTC
cdr3_aa: CASSLEGTSGRNEQFF
clone_size: few
v_call: TRBV7-8
j_call: TRBJ2-1
d_call: TRBD2

cdr3_nt: TGTGCCAGCAGCCCAGACGGGCTCGGGGAGACCCAGTACTTC
cdr3_aa: CASSPDGLGETQYF
clone_size: few
v_call: TRBV7-3
j_call: TRBJ2-5
d_call: .

cdr3_nt: TGTGCCAGCAGCCCTAGGGAGGGACTAGGCGCTTTAGGGACCCAGTACTTC
cdr3_aa: CASSPREGLGALGTQYF
clone_size: once
v_call: TRBV7-6
j_call: TRBJ2-5
d_call: TRBD2

cdr3_nt: TGTGCCAGCAGGCCCCCGGGAGTCGCTGAGCAGTTCTTC
cdr3_aa: CASRPPGVAEQFF
clone_size: few
v_call: TRBV25-1
j_call: TRBJ2-1
d_call: .

cdr3_nt: TGCAGTGCTAGGCAAAGGGAAAAGTACGAGCAGTACTTC
cdr3_aa: CSARQREKYEQYF
clone_size: few
v_call: TRBV20-1
j_call: TRBJ2-7
d_call: .

cdr3_nt: TGCAGTGCTAGTTATCCGGGGAAAGAAAAACTGTTTTTT
cdr3_aa: CSASYPGKEKLFF
clone_size: .
v_call: TRBV20-1
j_call: TRBJ1-4
d_call: .